This T cell receptor (beta chain) derives from a study of blood T cell repertoires in COVID-19. CDR1 is MNHEY, CDR2 SVGAGI, per germline. This CDR3 is 15 amino acids long. V lost 6 bases and J 5 bases, leaving 17 bases between the germline ends. The assay was immunoSEQ multiplex PCR, and TCRdb's table has in-frame clones only and misses some. The profile shows about 200,000 clones, roughly 80% of them singletons. This clone came up once. V gene TRBV6-5 combines with J gene TRBJ1-5; perhaps TRBD1 as D (6 bases). Material: peripheral blood. This TCR came from an elderly woman with COVID-19, enrolled during active disease. The CDR3 spells CASRLNWGLDQPQHF. DNA for the CDR3: TGTGCCAGCAGACTAAATTGGGGGCTGGATCAGCCCCAGCATTTT.